This T cell receptor (beta chain) was captured by sequencing in a study of shared clonotypes between healthy human individuals. The method was immunoSEQ multiplex PCR; TCRdb's version includes in-frame clones alone and lacks a portion of them. The sample holds about 590,000 clones, around 95% seen once. CD8 cells classed as naive were CD45RO-negative and positively selected for CCR7, excluding terminally differentiated effector memory CD45RA+ cells. Notes on the study in general: Apart from blood, nothing was sampled; tissue repertoires likely differ. Non-shared clonotypes displayed generation probabilities falling below those of clonotypes present in all four donors.

Per the germline V gene, CDR1 is SGHAT and CDR2 is FQNNGV. CDR3 length equals 13 residues. The V end lost 1 base, the J end lost 6 bases, and 10 bases lay between the germline ends. Points on this clone: The antigen is unknown.

This receptor was taken from a woman in her twenties or thirties in good health. The chain joins TRBV11-2 to TRBJ2-7; D is perhaps TRBD1 (5 bases). Sequenced input: naive CD8+ T cells sorted from blood. In DNA form, the CDR3 reads TGTGCCAGCAGCTTAGTAGGGGTAGGCGAGCAGTACTTC. The encoded protein is CASSLVGVGEQYF.